These 5 T cell receptor beta chains originate from one sample sequenced in a study of T cell changes during pregnancy in multiple sclerosis. Sequencing was performed with immunoSEQ multiplex PCR; in TCRdb, only in-frame clones are kept and a portion is missing. The sample has tens of thousands of clones; approximately 89% are singletons. The sequencing used peripheral blood, collected in the third trimester of pregnancy. The receptors come from a female donor in good health, enrolled as a control in a pregnancy study.

This clone was found once. The rearrangement uses TRBV29-1 and TRBJ1-2; no definite D call. V lost 4 bases and J lost 1, with 7 bases in between. The CDR3 loop spans 12 amino acids. Germline V gene lookup returns CDR1 SQVTM and CDR2 ANQGSEA. This CDR3 reads CSVAPYNYGYTF. The CDR3 nucleotides are TGCAGCGTTGCGCCCTATAACTATGGCTACACCTTC.

The chain recombines TRBV4-2 with TRBJ2-1; the match to TRBD2 covers 7 bases. In germline, CDR1 is LGHNA, CDR2 YNFKEQ. With V trimmed by 8 bases and J by 6 bases, 10 bases remained unmatched. The CDR3 contains 14 residues. The CDR3 DNA reads as TGTGCCAGCGGAACGGGGGGTATAGGCAATGAGCAGTTCTTC. Amino acid sequence: CASGTGGIGNEQFF.

The J gene is TRBJ2-1, the V gene TRBV6-1, with 7 nucleotides matching TRBD2. Looked up from germline, CDR1 is MNHNS and CDR2 is SASEGT. The junction had 9 bases not matched to a gene; V was cut back by 6 bases and J by 4 bases. The CDR3 is made up of 15 amino acids. Here the CDR3 DNA reads TGTGCCAGCAGGCTGATAGCGGGTGGTTACAATGAGCAGTTCTTC. Protein: CASRLIAGGYNEQFF.

The genes are TRBV7-9 and TRBJ1-1, with D hard to call. This CDR3 contains 14 residues. Germline CDR1 SEHNR, CDR2 FQNEAQ (reference sequence). The V end was cut by 3 bases, the J end by 3 bases, with 11 bases between. In DNA form, the CDR3 reads TGTGCCAGCAGCTTTACGGGGTTGGACACTGAAGCTTTCTTT. Translating gives CASSFTGLDTEAFF.

The chain uses TRBV5-6 and TRBJ1-2; D possibly corresponds to TRBD1 (5 bases). The CDR3 runs to 14 residues. Germline loops: CDR1 SGHDT, CDR2 YYEEEE. V was clipped by 0 bases and J by 0 bases, with 6 bases between them. CDR3: CASSLGQPNYGYTF. The DNA of the CDR3 is TGTGCCAGCAGCTTGGGACAGCCTAACTATGGCTACACCTTC.